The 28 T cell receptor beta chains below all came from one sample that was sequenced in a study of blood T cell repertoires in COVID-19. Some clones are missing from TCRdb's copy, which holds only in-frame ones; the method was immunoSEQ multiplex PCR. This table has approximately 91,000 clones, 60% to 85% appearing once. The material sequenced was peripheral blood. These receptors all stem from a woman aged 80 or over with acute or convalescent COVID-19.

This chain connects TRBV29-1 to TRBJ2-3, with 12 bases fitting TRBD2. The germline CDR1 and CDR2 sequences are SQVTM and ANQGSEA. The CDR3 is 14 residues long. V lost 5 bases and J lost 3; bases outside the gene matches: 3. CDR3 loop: CSVKTSGSTDTQYF. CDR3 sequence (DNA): TGCAGCGTTAAGACTAGCGGGAGTACAGATACGCAGTATTTT.

CDR3 bases: TGTGCCAGCAGCCAAGATGGGGGACAGGGGCATGACGAGCAGTACTTC. It yields the protein CASSQDGGQGHDEQYF. The chain couples TRBV3-1 (or the pseudogene TRBV3-2) to TRBJ2-7; 10 bases agree with TRBD1. The junction had 7 bases not matched to a gene; V was cut back by 0 bases and J by 5 bases. Germline CDR1 reads LGHDT; CDR2 reads YNNKEL (reference sequence). The CDR3 covers 16 residues.

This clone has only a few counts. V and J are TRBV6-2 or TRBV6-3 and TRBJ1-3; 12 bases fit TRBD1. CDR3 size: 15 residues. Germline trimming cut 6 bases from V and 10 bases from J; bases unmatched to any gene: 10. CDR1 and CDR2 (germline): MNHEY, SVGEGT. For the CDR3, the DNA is TGTGCCAGCAGCACCCCGGGACAGGGGGCGCGGACCATATATTTT. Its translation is CASSTPGQGARTIYF.

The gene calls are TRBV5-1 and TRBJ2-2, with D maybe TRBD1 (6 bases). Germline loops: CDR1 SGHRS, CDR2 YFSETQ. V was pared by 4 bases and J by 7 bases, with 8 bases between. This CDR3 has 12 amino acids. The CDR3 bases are TGCGCCAGCAGCGAACAGGGCGGGGAGCTGTTTTTT. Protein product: CASSEQGGELFF.

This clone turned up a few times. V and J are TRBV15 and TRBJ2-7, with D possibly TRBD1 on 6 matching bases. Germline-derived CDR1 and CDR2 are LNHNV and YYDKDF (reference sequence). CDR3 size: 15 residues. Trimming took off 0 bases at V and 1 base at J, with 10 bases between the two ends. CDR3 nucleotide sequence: TGTGCCACCAGCAGAGACAGGGGAATATCCTACGAGCAGTACTTC. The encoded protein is CATSRDRGISYEQYF.

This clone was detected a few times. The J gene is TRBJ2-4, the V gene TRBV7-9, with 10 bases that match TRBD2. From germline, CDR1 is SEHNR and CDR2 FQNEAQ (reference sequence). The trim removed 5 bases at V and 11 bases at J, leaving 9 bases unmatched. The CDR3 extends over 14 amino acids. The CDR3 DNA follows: TGTGCCAGCAGCGACGACAGGACTAGCGGCTTTCAGTACTTC. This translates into CASSDDRTSGFQYF.

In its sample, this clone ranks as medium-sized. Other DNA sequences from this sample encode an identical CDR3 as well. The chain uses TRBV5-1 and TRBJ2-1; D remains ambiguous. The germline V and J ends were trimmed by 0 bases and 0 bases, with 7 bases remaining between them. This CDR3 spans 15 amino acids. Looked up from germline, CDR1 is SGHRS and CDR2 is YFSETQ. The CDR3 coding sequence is TGCGCCAGCAGCTTGGACGGTAGCTCCTACAATGAGCAGTTCTTC. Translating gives CASSLDGSSYNEQFF.

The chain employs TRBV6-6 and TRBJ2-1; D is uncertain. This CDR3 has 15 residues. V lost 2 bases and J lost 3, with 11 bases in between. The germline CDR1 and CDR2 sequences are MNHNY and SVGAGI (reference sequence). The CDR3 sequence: CASSYLAVGYNEQFF. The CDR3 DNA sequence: TGTGCCAGCAGTTACCTGGCCGTTGGCTACAATGAGCAGTTCTTC.

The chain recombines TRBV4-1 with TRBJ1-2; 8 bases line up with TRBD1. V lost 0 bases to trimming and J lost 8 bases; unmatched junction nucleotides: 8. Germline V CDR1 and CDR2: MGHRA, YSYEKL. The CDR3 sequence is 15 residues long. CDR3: CASSQEIRTGNGYTF. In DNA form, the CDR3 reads TGCGCCAGCAGCCAAGAAATCAGGACAGGGAACGGCTACACCTTC.

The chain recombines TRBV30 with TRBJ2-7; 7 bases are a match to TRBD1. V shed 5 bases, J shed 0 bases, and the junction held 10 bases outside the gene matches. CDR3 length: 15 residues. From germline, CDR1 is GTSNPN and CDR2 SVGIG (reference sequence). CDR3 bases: TGTGCCTGGTCCCCTCTCGACAGGGACTCCTACGAGCAGTACTTC. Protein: CAWSPLDRDSYEQYF. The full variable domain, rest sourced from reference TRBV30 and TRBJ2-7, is SQTIHQWPATLVQPVGSPLSLECTVEGTSNPNLYWYRQAAGRGLQLLFYSVGIGQISSEVPQNLSASRPQDRQFILSSKKLLLSDSGFYLCAWSPLDRDSYEQYFGPGTRLTVT.

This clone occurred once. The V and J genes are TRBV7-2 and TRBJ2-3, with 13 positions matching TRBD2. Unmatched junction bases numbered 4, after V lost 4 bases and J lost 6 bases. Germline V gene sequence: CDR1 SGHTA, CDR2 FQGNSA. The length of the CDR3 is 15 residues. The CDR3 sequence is CASSSGLAGEDTQYF. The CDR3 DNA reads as TGTGCCAGCAGCTCCGGACTAGCGGGGGAGGATACGCAGTATTTT.

For the CDR3, the DNA is TGTGCCAGCTCACGCCAGAATGAAAAACTGTTTTTT. Protein sequence: CASSRQNEKLFF. The chain carries TRBV18 and TRBJ1-4; no clear D gene. The CDR3 runs to 12 residues. Per germline, CDR1 KGHSH and CDR2 LQKENI. V lost 4 bases and J 5 bases, leaving 5 bases between the germline ends.

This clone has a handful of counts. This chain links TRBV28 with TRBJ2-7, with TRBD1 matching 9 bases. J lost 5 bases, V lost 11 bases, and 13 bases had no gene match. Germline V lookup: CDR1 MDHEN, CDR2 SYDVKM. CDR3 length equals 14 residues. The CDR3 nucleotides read TGTGCCGGATCAACGGGACAGGGTGGCGACGAGCAGTACTTC. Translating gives CAGSTGQGGDEQYF.

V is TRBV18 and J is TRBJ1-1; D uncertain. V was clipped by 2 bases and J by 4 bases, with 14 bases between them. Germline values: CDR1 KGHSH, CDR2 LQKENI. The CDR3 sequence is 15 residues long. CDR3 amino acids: CASSPTAGGITEAFF. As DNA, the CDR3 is TGTGCCAGCTCACCAACAGCAGGAGGGATCACTGAAGCTTTCTTT.

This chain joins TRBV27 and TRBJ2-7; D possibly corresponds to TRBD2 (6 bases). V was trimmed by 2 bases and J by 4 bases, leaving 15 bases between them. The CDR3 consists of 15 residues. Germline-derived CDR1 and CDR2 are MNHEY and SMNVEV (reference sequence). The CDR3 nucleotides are TGTGCCAGCAGTTTACTCCGGGCCAGCGGGTACGAGCAGTACTTC. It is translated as CASSLLRASGYEQYF.

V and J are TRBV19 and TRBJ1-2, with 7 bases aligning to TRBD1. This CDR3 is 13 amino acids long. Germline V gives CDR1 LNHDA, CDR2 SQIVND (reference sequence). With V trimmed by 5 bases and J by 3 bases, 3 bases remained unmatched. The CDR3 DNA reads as TGTGCCAGTAGTCTGCAGGGGGACTATGGCTACACCTTC. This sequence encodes CASSLQGDYGYTF. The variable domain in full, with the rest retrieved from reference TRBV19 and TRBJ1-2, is DGGITQSPKYLFRKEGQNVTLSCEQNLNHDAMYWYRQDPGQGLRLIYYSQIVNDFQKGDIAEGYSVSREKKESFPLTVTSAQKNPTAFYLCASSLQGDYGYTFGSGTRLTVV.

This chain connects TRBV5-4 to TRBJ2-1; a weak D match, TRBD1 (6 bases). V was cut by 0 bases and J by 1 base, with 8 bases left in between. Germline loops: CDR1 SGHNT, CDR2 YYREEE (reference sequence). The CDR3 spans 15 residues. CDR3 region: CASSLVGGSYNEQFF. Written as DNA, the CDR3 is TGTGCCAGCAGCTTGGTAGGGGGATCCTACAATGAGCAGTTCTTC.

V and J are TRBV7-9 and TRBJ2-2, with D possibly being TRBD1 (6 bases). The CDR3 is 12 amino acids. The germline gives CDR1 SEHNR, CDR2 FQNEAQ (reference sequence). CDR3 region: CAGGQSTGELFF. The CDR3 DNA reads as TGTGCAGGGGGACAAAGTACCGGGGAGCTGTTTTTT.

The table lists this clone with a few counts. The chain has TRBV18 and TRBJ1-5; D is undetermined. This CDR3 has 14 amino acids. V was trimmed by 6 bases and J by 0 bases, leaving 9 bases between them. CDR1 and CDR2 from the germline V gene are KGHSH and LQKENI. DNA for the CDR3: TGTGCCAGCTCCCCCACTGATAGCAATCAGCCCCAGCATTTT. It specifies CASSPTDSNQPQHF.

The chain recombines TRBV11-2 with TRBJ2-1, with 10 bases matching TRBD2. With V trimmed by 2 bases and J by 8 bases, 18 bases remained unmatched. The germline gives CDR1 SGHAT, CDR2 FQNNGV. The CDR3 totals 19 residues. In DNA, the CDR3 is TGTGCCAGCAGCTTACGGCAGGGAGGGAGCGGGGGGGCTATGTATGAGCAGTTCTTC. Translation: CASSLRQGGSGGAMYEQFF.

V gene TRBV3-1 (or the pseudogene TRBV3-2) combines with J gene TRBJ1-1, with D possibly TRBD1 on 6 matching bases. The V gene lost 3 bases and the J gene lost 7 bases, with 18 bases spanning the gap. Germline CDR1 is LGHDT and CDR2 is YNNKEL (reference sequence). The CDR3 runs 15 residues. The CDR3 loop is CASSQIQGDAGEAFF. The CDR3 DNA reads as TGTGCCAGCAGCCAGATACAGGGTGATGCTGGTGAAGCTTTCTTT.

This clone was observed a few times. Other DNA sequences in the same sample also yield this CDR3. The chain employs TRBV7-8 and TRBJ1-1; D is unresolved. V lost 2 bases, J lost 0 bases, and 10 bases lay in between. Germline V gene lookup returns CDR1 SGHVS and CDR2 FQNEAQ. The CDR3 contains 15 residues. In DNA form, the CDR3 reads TGTGCCAGCAGCTTAAAGCGGCAGCTGAACACTGAAGCTTTCTTT. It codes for CASSLKRQLNTEAFF. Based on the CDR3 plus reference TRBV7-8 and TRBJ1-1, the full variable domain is GAGVSQSPRYKVAKRGQDVALRCDPISGHVSLFWYQQALGQGPEFLTYFQNEAQLDKSGLPSDRFFAERPEGSVSTLKIQRTQQEDSAVYLCASSLKRQLNTEAFFGQGTRLTVV.

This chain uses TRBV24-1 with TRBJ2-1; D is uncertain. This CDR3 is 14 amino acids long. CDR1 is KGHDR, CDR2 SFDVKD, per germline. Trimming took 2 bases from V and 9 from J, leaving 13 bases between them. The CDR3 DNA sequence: TGTGCCACCAGTGATTATAGTCGAGCCGGTGAGCAGTTCTTC. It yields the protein CATSDYSRAGEQFF.

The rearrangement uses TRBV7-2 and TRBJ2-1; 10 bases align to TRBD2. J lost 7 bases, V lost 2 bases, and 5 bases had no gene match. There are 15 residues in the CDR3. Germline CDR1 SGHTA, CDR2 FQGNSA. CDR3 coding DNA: TGTGCCAGCAGCTTAAGTACTAGCGGGGTGAATGAGCAGTTCTTC. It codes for CASSLSTSGVNEQFF.

CDR3 protein: CASRGQGTQPQHF. The DNA for the CDR3 is TGTGCCAGCAGAGGACAGGGAACTCAGCCCCAGCATTTT. This chain links TRBV6-5 with TRBJ1-5; 8 positions match TRBD1. V shed 6 bases and J 6 bases; nucleotides not matched to a gene: 4. Germline V gene lookup returns CDR1 MNHEY and CDR2 SVGAGI. This CDR3 is built from 13 residues.

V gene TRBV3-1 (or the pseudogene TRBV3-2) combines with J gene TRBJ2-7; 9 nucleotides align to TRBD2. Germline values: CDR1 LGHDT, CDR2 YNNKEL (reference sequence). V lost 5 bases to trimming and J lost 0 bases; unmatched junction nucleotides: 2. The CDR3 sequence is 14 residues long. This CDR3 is CASSVSGSSYEQYF. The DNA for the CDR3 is TGTGCCAGCAGCGTTAGCGGGAGCTCCTACGAGCAGTACTTC.

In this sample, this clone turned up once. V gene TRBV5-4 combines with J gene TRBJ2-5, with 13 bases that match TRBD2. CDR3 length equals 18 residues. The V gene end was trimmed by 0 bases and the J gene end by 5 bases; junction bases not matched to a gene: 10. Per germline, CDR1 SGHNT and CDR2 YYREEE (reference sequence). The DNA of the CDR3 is TGTGCCAGCAGCTTGGTATTCACTAGCGGGGGGGCATGGGAGACCCAGTACTTC. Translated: CASSLVFTSGGAWETQYF.

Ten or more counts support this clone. The CDR3 region has the DNA TGTGCCAGCAGTTCCGGGACTAGCGGCTACGAGCAGTACTTC. Its protein is CASSSGTSGYEQYF. This rearrangement joins TRBV27 to TRBJ2-7; 11 bases fit TRBD2. The CDR3 has 14 residues. CDR1 is MNHEY, CDR2 SMNVEV, per germline (reference sequence). Trimming removed 4 bases from V and 3 bases from J; junction bases left unmatched: 2.